This T cell receptor beta chain appears in the sequencing data of a study of blood T cell repertoires in COVID-19. Looking at the study overall: There were acute and convalescent COVID-19 samples, and they came from the United States, Italy and Spain. Sample material is recorded as cDNA or gDNA derived from T cells, B-cell-depleted T cells, or PBMCs.

Patients in Seattle were enrolled during active infection, then followed longitudinally. Generated by immunoSEQ multiplex PCR, the TCRdb table keeps only in-frame clones and is missing some. The table records a few hundred thousand clones, 70% to 90% of them present only once. Sequenced material: peripheral blood. The receptor's source is a woman in her sixties or seventies with COVID-19, enrolled during active disease.

The CDR3 reads CASVRLYRSPLHF. As DNA, the CDR3 is TGTGCCAGCGTTAGACTGTACCGGTCACCCCTCCACTTT. The chain recombines TRBV5-8 with TRBJ1-6; D is unclear. V gave up 7 bases and J gave up 10 bases, with 15 bases separating them. Germline CDR1 and CDR2: SGHTS and YDEGEE. There are 13 residues in the CDR3.